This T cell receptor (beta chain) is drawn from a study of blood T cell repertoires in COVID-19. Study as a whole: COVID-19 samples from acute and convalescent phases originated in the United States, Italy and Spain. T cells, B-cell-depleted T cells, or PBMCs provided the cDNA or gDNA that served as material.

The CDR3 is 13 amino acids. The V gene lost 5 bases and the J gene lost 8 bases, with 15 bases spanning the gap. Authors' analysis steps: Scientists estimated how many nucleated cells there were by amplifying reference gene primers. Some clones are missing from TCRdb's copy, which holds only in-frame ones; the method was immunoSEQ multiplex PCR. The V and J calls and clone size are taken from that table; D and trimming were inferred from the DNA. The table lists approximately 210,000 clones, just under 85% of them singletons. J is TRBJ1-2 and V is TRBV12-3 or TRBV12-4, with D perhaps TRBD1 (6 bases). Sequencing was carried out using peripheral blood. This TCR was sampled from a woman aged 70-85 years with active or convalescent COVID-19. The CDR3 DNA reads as TGTGCCAGCAGTCCAGGGGCAGCCTGGGGCTACACCTTC. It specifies CASSPGAAWGYTF.